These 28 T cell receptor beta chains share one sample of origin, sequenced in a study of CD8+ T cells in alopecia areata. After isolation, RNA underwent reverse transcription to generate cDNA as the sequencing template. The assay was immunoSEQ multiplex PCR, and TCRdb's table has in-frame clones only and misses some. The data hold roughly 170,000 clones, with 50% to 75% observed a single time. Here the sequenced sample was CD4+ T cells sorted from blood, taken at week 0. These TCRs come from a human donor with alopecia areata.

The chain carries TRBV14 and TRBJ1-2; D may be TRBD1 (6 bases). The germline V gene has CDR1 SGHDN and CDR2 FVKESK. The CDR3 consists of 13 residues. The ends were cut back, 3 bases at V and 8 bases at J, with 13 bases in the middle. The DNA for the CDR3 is TGTGCCAGCAGCCACGGAAGGGGGGACGGCTACACCTTC. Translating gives CASSHGRGDGYTF.

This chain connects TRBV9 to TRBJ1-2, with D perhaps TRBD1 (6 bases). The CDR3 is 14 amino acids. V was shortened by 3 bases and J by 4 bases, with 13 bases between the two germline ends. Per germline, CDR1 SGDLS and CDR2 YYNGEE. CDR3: CASSATGQTYGYTF. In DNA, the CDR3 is TGTGCCAGCAGCGCAACAGGACAGACCTATGGCTACACCTTC.

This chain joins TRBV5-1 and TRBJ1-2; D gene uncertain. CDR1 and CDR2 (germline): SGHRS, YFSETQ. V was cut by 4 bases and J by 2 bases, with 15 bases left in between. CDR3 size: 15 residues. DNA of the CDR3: TGCGCCAGCAGCCTGACCACCGATTGGAACTATGGCTACACCTTC. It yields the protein CASSLTTDWNYGYTF.

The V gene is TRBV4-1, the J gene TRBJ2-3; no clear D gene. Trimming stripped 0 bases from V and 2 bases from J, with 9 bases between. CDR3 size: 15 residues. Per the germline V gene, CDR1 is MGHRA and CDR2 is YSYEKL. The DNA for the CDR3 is TGCGCCAGCAGCCAAGATACTATTATCACAGATACGCAGTATTTT. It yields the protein CASSQDTIITDTQYF.

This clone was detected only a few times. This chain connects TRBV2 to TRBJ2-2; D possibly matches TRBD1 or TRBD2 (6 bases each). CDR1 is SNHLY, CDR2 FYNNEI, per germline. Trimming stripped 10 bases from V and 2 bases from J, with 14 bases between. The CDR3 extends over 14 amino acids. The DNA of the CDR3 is TGTGCCACTAGGAGGGGGAAAAACACCGGGGAGCTGTTTTTT. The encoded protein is CATRRGKNTGELFF.

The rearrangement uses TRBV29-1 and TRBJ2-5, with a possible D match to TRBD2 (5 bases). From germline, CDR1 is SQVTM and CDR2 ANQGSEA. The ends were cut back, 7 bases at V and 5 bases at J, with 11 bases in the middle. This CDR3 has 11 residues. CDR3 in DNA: TGCAGCGGGCGACGAGGGGAGACCCAGTACTTC. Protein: CSGRRGETQYF. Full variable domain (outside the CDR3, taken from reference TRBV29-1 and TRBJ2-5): SAVISQKPSRDICQRGTSLTIQCQVDSQVTMMFWYRQQPGQSLTLIATANQGSEATYESGFVIDKFPISRPNLTFSTLTVSNMSPEDSSIYLCSGRRGETQYFGPGTRLLVL.

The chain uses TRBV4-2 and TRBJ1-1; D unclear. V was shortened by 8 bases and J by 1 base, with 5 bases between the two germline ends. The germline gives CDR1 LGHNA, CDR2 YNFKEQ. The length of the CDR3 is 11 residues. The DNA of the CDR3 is TGTGCCAGCCGAACGAACACTGAAGCTTTCTTT. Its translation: CASRTNTEAFF.

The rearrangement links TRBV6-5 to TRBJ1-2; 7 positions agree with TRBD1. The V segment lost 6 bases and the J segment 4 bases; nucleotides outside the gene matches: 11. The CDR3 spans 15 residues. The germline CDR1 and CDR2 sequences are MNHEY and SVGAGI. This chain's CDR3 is CASRPGTALSYGYTF. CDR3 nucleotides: TGTGCCAGCAGGCCGGGGACAGCTCTGAGCTATGGCTACACCTTC.

The CDR3 nucleotides are TGTGCCAGCAGCTTTCCAGGGTTGGGAGATACGCAGTATTTT. This gives the protein CASSFPGLGDTQYF. The V gene is TRBV7-3, the J gene TRBJ2-3; D may be TRBD1 (5 bases). CDR3 length: 14 residues. Germline V CDR1 and CDR2: SGHTA, FQGTGA. Trimming left V 3 bases short and J 5 bases short, with 12 bases between.

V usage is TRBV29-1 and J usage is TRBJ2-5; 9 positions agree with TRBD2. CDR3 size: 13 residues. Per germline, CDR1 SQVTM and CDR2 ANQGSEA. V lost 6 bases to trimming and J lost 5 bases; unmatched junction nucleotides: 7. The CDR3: CSVLAGSKETQYF. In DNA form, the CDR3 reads TGCAGCGTCCTAGCGGGATCTAAGGAGACCCAGTACTTC.

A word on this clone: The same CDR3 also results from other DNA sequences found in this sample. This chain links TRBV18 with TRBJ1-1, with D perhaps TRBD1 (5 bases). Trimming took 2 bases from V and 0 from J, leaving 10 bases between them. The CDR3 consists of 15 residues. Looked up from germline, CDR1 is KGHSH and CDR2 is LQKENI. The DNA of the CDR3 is TGTGCCAGCTCACCAGCCGGGACGGTGAACACTGAAGCTTTCTTT. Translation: CASSPAGTVNTEAFF.

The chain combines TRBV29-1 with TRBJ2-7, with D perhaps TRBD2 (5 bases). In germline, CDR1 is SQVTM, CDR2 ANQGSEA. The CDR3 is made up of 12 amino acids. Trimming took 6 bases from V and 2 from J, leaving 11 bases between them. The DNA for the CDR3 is TGCAGCGTCGCGGGCGATGCCTACGAGCAGTACTTC. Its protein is CSVAGDAYEQYF.

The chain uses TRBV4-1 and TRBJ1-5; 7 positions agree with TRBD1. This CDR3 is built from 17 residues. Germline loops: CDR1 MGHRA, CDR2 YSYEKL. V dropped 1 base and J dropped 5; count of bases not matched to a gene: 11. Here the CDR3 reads CASSQGGARDSYQPQHF. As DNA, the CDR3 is TGCGCCAGCAGCCAAGGGGGGGCTAGGGACAGTTATCAGCCCCAGCATTTT.

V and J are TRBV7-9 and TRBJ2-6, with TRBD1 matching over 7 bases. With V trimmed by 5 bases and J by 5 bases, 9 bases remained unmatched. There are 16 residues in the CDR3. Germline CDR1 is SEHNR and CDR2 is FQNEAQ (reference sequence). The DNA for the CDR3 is TGTGCCAGCAGCCTAGTCGGACAGGTGCGGGCCAACGTCCTGACTTTC. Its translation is CASSLVGQVRANVLTF.

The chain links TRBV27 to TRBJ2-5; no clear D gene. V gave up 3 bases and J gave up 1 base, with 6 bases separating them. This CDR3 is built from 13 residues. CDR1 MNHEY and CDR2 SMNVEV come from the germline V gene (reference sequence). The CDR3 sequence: CASSFSVQETQYF. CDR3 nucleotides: TGTGCCAGCAGTTTCTCAGTCCAAGAGACCCAGTACTTC.

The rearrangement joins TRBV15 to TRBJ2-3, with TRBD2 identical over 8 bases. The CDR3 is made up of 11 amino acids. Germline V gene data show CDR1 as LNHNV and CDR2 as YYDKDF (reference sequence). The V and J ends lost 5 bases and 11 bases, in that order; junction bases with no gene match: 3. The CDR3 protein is CATSWSGGQYF. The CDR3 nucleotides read TGTGCCACCAGCTGGAGCGGGGGGCAGTATTTT. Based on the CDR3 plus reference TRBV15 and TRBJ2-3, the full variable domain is DAMVIQNPRYQVTQFGKPVTLSCSQTLNHNVMYWYQQKSSQAPKLLFHYYDKDFNNEADTPDNFQSRRPNTSFCFLDIRSPGLGDTAMYLCATSWSGGQYFGPGTRLTVL.

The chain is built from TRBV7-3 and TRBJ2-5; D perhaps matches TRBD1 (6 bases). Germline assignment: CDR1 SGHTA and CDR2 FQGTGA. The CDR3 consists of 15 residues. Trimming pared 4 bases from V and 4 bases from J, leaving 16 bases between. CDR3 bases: TGTGCCAGCAGCTCAGTTCCAGGGGAGAGAGAGACCCAGTACTTC. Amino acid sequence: CASSSVPGERETQYF.

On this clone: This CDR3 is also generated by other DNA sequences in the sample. The CDR3 DNA is TGCAGCGTAGAGACGGTTATGAACACTGAAGCTTTCTTT. It yields the protein CSVETVMNTEAFF. This chain links TRBV29-1 with TRBJ1-1; D is undetermined. CDR1 and CDR2 (germline): SQVTM, ANQGSEA. With 6 bases removed from V and 0 bases from J, the gap between germline ends came to 11 bases. The CDR3 totals 13 residues.

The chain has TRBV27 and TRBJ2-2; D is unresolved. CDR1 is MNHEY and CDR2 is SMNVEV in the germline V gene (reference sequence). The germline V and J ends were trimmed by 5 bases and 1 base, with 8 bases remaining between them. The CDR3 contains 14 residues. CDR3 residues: CASSMRGNTGELFF. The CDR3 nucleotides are TGTGCCAGCAGTATGAGAGGGAACACCGGGGAGCTGTTTTTT.

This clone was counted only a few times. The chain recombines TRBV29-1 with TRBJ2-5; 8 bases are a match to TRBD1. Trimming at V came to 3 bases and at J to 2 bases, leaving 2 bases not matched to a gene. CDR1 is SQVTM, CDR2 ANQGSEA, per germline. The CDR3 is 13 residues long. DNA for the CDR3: TGCAGCGTTGACCGACAGGGGCAAGAGACCCAGTACTTC. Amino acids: CSVDRQGQETQYF.

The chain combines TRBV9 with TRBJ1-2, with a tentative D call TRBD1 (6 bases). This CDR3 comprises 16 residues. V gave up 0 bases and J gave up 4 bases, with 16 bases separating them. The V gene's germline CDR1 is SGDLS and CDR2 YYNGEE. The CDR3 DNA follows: TGTGCCAGCAGCGTAGTCCACAGGGAGCGGGGCTATGGCTACACCTTC. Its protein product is CASSVVHRERGYGYTF.

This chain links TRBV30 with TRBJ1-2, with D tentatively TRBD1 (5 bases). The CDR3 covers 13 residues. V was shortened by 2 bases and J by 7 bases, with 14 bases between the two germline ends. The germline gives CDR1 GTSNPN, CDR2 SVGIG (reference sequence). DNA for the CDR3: TGTGCCTGGAGTTCCGAAAGGGGCGGTGGCTACACCTTC. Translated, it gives CAWSSERGGGYTF. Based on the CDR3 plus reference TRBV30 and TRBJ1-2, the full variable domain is SQTIHQWPATLVQPVGSPLSLECTVEGTSNPNLYWYRQAAGRGLQLLFYSVGIGQISSEVPQNLSASRPQDRQFILSSKKLLLSDSGFYLCAWSSERGGGYTFGSGTRLTVV.

CDR3 in DNA: TGCAGCGTTGAGGCCGGGACAGACCACTCTGGAAACACCATATATTTT. Protein product: CSVEAGTDHSGNTIYF. This chain uses TRBV29-1 with TRBJ1-3, with 7 bases identical to TRBD1. The CDR3 spans 16 residues. The junction had 8 bases not matched to a gene; V was cut back by 3 bases and J by 0 bases. Germline CDR1 and CDR2: SQVTM and ANQGSEA.

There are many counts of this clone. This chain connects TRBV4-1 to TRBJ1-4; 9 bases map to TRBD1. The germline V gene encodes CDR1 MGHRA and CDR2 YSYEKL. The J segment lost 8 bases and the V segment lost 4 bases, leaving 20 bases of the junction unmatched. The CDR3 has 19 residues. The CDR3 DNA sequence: TGCGCCAGCAGCCTGCAGGGACAGGGAGAGATCGGATCAGAGGAAAAACTGTTTTTT. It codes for CASSLQGQGEIGSEEKLFF.

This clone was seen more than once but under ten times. CDR3 region: CASSLAPTSSDTQYF. The CDR3, as DNA: TGCGCCAGCAGCTTGGCGCCGACCAGCTCAGATACGCAGTATTTT. The gene calls are TRBV5-1 and TRBJ2-3; D uncertain. Germline V lookup: CDR1 SGHRS, CDR2 YFSETQ. The CDR3 is 15 amino acids. Trimming took off 0 bases at V and 4 bases at J, with 12 bases between the two ends. Based on the CDR3 plus reference TRBV5-1 and TRBJ2-3, the full variable domain is KAGVTQTPRYLIKTRGQQVTLSCSPISGHRSVSWYQQTPGQGLQFLFEYFSETQRNKGNFPGRFSGRQFSNSRSEMNVSTLELGDSALYLCASSLAPTSSDTQYFGPGTRLTVL.

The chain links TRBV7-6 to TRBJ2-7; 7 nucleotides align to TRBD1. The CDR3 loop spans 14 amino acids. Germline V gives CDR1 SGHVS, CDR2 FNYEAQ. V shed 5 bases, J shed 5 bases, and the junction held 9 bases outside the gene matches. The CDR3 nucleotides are TGTGCCAGCAGCCCGAGGCAGGGGGTTCACGAGCAGTACTTC. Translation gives CASSPRQGVHEQYF.

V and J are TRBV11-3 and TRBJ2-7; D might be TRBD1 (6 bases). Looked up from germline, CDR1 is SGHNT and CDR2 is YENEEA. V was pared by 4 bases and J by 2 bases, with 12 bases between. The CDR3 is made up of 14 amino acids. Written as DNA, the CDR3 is TGTGCCAGCAGCTCAACAGGGAACGCCTACGAGCAGTACTTC. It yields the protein CASSSTGNAYEQYF.

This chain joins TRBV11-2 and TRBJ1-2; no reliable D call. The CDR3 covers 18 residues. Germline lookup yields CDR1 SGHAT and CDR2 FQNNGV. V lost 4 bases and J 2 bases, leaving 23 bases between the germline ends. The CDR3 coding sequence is TGTGCCAGCAGCTCAGTACAAAACCGAGGGTCAGGAAACTATGGCTACACCTTC. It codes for CASSSVQNRGSGNYGYTF.